This TCR beta chain was documented in a study of tumor-infiltrating lymphocytes in primary liver carcinoma. This CDR3 has 17 amino acids. Germline V CDR1 and CDR2: DFQATT, SNEGSKA (reference sequence). Unmatched junction bases numbered 11, after V lost 0 bases and J lost 4 bases. Total RNA amounting to 500 ng was the source from which TCR beta cDNA was made with a constant-region primer. Researchers made the TCR beta libraries by running three nested multiplex PCR rounds with slightly modified ARM-PCR. TRBV1-TRBV30 forward and Cbeta reverse primers drove the first two roughly 10-cycle rounds. MiXCR, run by TCRdb on the multiplex PCR reads, gives a single entry per CDR3 protein. This repertoire shows approximately 310,000 distinct CDR3 sequences, 65% found once; its top ten account for roughly 9%. Alongside blood RNA obtained from unsorted whole blood, germline DNA was also extracted. No patient had received treatment, and all had chronic HBV infection.

The sample consisted of peripheral blood. This clonotype was obtained from a man between 35 and 55 years old with primary liver carcinoma and hepatitis B virus infection. V usage is TRBV20-1 and J usage is TRBJ2-3, with 9 bases aligning to TRBD2. The CDR3 reads CSARDRAGLAGSDTQYF. Written as DNA, the CDR3 is TGCAGTGCTAGAGATCGGGCTGGGCTAGCGGGGTCAGATACGCAGTATTTT.